This T cell receptor (beta chain) was retrieved from a study of T cell changes during pregnancy in multiple sclerosis. The CDR3 loop spans 15 amino acids. Losses at the gene ends were 8 bases for V and 5 bases for J; bases not matched to a gene: 7. Germline CDR1 ENHRY, CDR2 SYGVKD. Clones were read by immunoSEQ multiplex PCR, and TCRdb kept only the in-frame ones, dropping some. The sample includes roughly 84,000 clones, roughly 93% of them seen just once. The chain carries TRBV10-3 and TRBJ2-2; 11 nucleotides match TRBD2. The sequence was collected from a female donor in good health, enrolled as a control in a pregnancy study. The input for sequencing was peripheral blood, taken in the third trimester of pregnancy. The CDR3 protein is CAIGLAGGGTGELFF. DNA for the CDR3: TGTGCCATCGGTCTAGCGGGAGGTGGGACCGGGGAGCTGTTTTTT.